This T cell receptor beta chain was sequenced for a study of cytotoxic CD8 clonotypes in ibrutinib-treated CLL (dated by TCRdb to 2020 to 2023). About the full investigation: The cohort was composed of ten to eleven relapsed/refractory and roughly 15 treatment-naive patients; IGHV unmutated status was identified in 17 patients. Partial responses were observed in about 24 patients and complete responses in 2; after a median follow-up of 68 months, remission was maintained in around 14 patients and progression was observed in about twelve. Response samples were obtained after a median of around eleven months of treatment, with a range of about 6 to 36 months. An average of about 250,000 productive templates and some 100,000 productive rearrangements was obtained per sample. Longitudinal samples were available for about 30% of the roughly 86 trial participants. Cryopreserved peripheral blood mononuclear cells were collected at three points: before therapy, at response, and at either sustained remission or disease progression. Patients were still on ibrutinib when every remission and progressive disease sample was collected.

The meaning of the sample's time point label: about a year on ibrutinib. Around 2 micrograms of genomic DNA were extracted from cryopreserved PBMCs for TCR beta library preparation. Longitudinal blood samples from CLL patients on ibrutinib monotherapy underwent high-throughput TCR beta sequencing. The patients were enrolled in a single-center, open-label phase 2 trial of ibrutinib monotherapy. A word on this clone: Its binding antigen is unknown. Base qualities are not at hand, and no much larger clone is one base apart.

Broader findings and caveats from the paper: Baseline clonality exceeded that of age-matched healthy donors and correlated strongly with circulating CD8+ T-cell counts. Public clonotypes were rare and either shrank or stayed stable during treatment, and the rise in clonality at ibrutinib response reflected expansion of private clonotypes. Sustained-remission and progressing patients did not have matched sampling times, and lymph node repertoires were not examined. Clonality rose at ibrutinib response, remained stable during sustained remission, and dropped back toward baseline at progression.

There are 14 amino acids in the CDR3, from cysteine to phenylalanine inclusive. Of all the DNA, just the CDR3 is kept, 42 bases in frame from base 1. Trimming takes 4 bases off V and 5 bases off J; junction bases not matched to a gene: 4. CDR1 MGHRA and CDR2 YSYEKL were looked up in the germline V gene. A MiSeq instrument was used for deep resolution sequencing, which targeted depths ranging from 1 in 1 million up to 1 in 200,000 T cells, with coverage averaging 10x for each clonotype. TCR beta libraries were generated with the immunoSEQ hsTCRB Kit. The study's processing was this. Data were analyzed with ImmunoSEQ Data Assistant and ImmunoSEQ Analyzer, with V, D and J genes assigned per IMGT definitions. Clonality, with values ranging from 0 to 1, was calculated as one minus the normalized Shannon entropy of productive rearrangement frequencies. Public clonotype analysis was restricted to overrepresented clonotypes comprising at least 0.05% of each patient's repertoire. Thirteen age-matched healthy donor repertoires from immuneACCESS were used as controls for clonality. TCRdb re-hosts the immuneACCESS table, in-frame sequences only. Its copies lack some clones; in the studies checked, an unresolved V gene accounts for under half of them, and the cause for the rest is not known. That table is the source of V, J and clone size, and D and trimming were worked out from the DNA. The sample profile shows 200,000 to 250,000 clones; around 70% of them were found once. In total, the top ten clones hold 5.5% to 6% of the sample.

This receptor was obtained from a human donor with chronic lymphocytic leukemia. Specimen: PBMCs, collected after 12 months of ibrutinib treatment. The chain uses TRBV4-1 and TRBJ1-2; 10 nucleotides in the junction match TRBD1. The nucleotide sequence reads as follows: TGCGCCAGCAGCCGGGACAGGGGAGTATATGGCTACACCTTC. It encodes CASSRDRGVYGYTF.